Following are 29 T cell receptor beta chains from one sample sequenced in a study of cytomegalovirus exposure and HLA in healthy donors. 60 Vbeta and 13 Jbeta primers were used in PCR. The assay was immunoSEQ multiplex PCR, and TCRdb's table has in-frame clones only and misses some. The sample has nearly 110,000 clones; around 80% are singletons. Specimen: PBMCs. All receptors come from a man in his sixties in good health and CMV-seronegative.

This sequence joins TRBV9 and TRBJ2-1; weak D call: TRBD1 (6 bases). Trimming took off 3 bases at V and 2 bases at J, with 9 bases between the two ends. Looked up from germline, CDR1 is SGDLS and CDR2 is YYNGEE. This CDR3 is built from 14 residues. The CDR3 loop is CASSAQGTYNEQFF. The CDR3 coding sequence is TGTGCCAGCAGCGCACAGGGCACCTACAATGAGCAGTTCTTC.

The chain joins TRBV5-4 to TRBJ2-5; possibly TRBD1 for D (6 bases). From germline, CDR1 is SGHNT and CDR2 YYREEE (reference sequence). Trimming pared 5 bases from V and 5 bases from J, leaving 13 bases between. The CDR3 loop spans 13 amino acids. The CDR3 sequence is CASSPPRGETQYF. The CDR3 DNA is TGTGCCAGCAGTCCCCCTAGGGGGGAGACCCAGTACTTC. Combining the CDR3 with reference TRBV5-4 and TRBJ2-5 gives the whole variable domain ETGVTQSPTHLIKTRGQQVTLRCSSQSGHNTVSWYQQALGQGPQFIFQYYREEENGRGNFPPRFSGLQFPNYSSELNVNALELDDSALYLCASSPPRGETQYFGPGTRLLVL.

Here the CDR3 reads CASSDRGQSPLHF. The CDR3 coding sequence is TGTGCCAGCAGCGACAGGGGGCAATCACCCCTCCACTTT. The J gene is TRBJ1-6, the V gene TRBV2, with 10 bases fitting TRBD1. Germline V gene sequence: CDR1 SNHLY, CDR2 FYNNEI. V lost 6 bases and J lost 10; bases outside the gene matches: 3. The CDR3 length is 13 residues.

The rearrangement links TRBV5-8 to TRBJ2-5, with 8 bases fitting TRBD1. Germline V gene sequence: CDR1 SGHTS, CDR2 YDEGEE. With 2 bases clipped from V and 5 bases from J, the junction kept 11 bases outside the gene matches. CDR3 length: 16 amino acids. Here the CDR3 reads CASSFLQGAAQETQYF. Here the CDR3 DNA reads TGTGCCAGCAGCTTTCTGCAGGGGGCTGCGCAGGAGACCCAGTACTTC.

This chain joins TRBV5-8 and TRBJ2-2; possibly TRBD2 for D (7 bases). V was cut by 1 base and J by 1 base, with 17 bases left in between. CDR1 is SGHTS, CDR2 YDEGEE, per germline. CDR3 length: 18 amino acids. The CDR3 nucleotides read TGTGCCAGCAGCTTGAATTTCGCGGGGGCCGGGAACACCGGGGAGCTGTTTTTT. Translated: CASSLNFAGAGNTGELFF. Full variable domain (remainder filled in from reference TRBV5-8 and TRBJ2-2): EAGVTQSPTHLIKTRGQQATLRCSPISGHTSVYWYQQALGLGLQFLLWYDEGEERNRGNFPPRFSGRQFPNYSSELNVNALELEDSALYLCASSLNFAGAGNTGELFFGEGSRLTVL.

This clone was recorded only once. This chain joins TRBV4-3 and TRBJ2-1; TRBD2 agrees at 8 bases. V lost 1 base and J lost 7; bases outside the gene matches: 6. In germline, CDR1 is LGHNA, CDR2 YSLEER. CDR3 length: 15 amino acids. Here the CDR3 reads CASSQVPAGANEQFF. The DNA for the CDR3 is TGCGCCAGCAGCCAAGTTCCAGCGGGGGCTAATGAGCAGTTCTTC.

The chain uses TRBV6-1 and TRBJ2-6, with D perhaps matching TRBD1 (6 bases). CDR3 size: 15 residues. Trimming cost V 7 bases and J 2 bases, with 12 bases left between them. From germline, CDR1 is MNHNS and CDR2 SASEGT. CDR3 residues: CASKITGPGANVLTF. The CDR3, as DNA: TGTGCCAGCAAGATAACAGGGCCTGGGGCCAACGTCCTGACTTTC.

The chain carries TRBV28 and TRBJ2-5; 12 bases are a match to TRBD1. Germline assignment: CDR1 MDHEN and CDR2 SYDVKM. The CDR3 sequence is 16 residues long. The J segment lost 5 bases and the V segment lost 3 bases, leaving 7 bases of the junction unmatched. The CDR3 spells CASSFPGTGGEETQYF. CDR3 sequence (DNA): TGTGCCAGCAGTTTTCCGGGGACAGGGGGCGAGGAGACCCAGTACTTC.

This clone showed up just a few times. The chain employs TRBV6-4 and TRBJ2-5; 10 positions agree with TRBD2. CDR3 size: 15 residues. CDR1 and CDR2 (germline): MRHNA, SNTAGT. V trimming: 8 bases; J trimming: 0 bases; junction bases outside the gene matches: 6. CDR3 in DNA: TGTGCCAGCCCCGGTAGCGGGGGGTACCAAGAGACCCAGTACTTC. This sequence encodes CASPGSGGYQETQYF.

This CDR3 is CASSVSGDTYNEQFF. CDR3 nucleotide sequence: TGTGCCAGCAGTGTGAGCGGGGACACCTACAATGAGCAGTTCTTC. The chain employs TRBV6-4 and TRBJ2-1; D may be TRBD2 (7 bases). CDR3 length equals 15 residues. Trimming cost V 4 bases and J 2 bases, with 12 bases left between them. CDR1 MRHNA and CDR2 SNTAGT come from the germline V gene.

This clone turned up a few times. The V call is TRBV5-6, the J call TRBJ1-1; D not certain. Germline V gives CDR1 SGHDT, CDR2 YYEEEE. V was shortened by 0 bases and J by 2 bases, with 8 bases between the two germline ends. This CDR3 has 14 residues. The CDR3 loop is CASSLAQINTEAFF. The CDR3 nucleotides read TGTGCCAGCAGCTTGGCACAGATAAACACTGAAGCTTTCTTT.

The chain is built from TRBV6-5 and TRBJ1-2; 8 nucleotides line up with TRBD1. Germline V lookup: CDR1 MNHEY, CDR2 SVGAGI. The CDR3 length is 15 residues. V dropped 0 bases and J dropped 2; count of bases not matched to a gene: 2. CDR3 nucleotide sequence: TGTGCCAGCAGTTACTCGAGACAGGGGAACTATGGCTACACCTTC. Amino acid sequence: CASSYSRQGNYGYTF.

The gene calls are TRBV5-5 and TRBJ2-3; D might be TRBD2 (7 bases). V was shortened by 4 bases and J by 2 bases, with 17 bases between the two germline ends. CDR1 is SGHKS, CDR2 YYEKEE, per germline (reference sequence). The CDR3 covers 16 residues. The CDR3: CASSPGGGGTTDTQYF. The CDR3, as DNA: TGTGCCAGCAGCCCCGGTGGCGGGGGCACCACAGATACGCAGTATTTT.

This rearrangement joins TRBV7-9 to TRBJ2-2, with D possibly matching TRBD1 (5 bases). V dropped 1 base and J dropped 1 base, with 7 bases sitting between them. Germline CDR1 is SEHNR and CDR2 is FQNEAQ (reference sequence). There are 15 residues in the CDR3. CDR3 in DNA: TGTGCCAGCAGCTTAGAGGGGCAGAACACCGGGGAGCTGTTTTTT. It specifies CASSLEGQNTGELFF.

The CDR3 nucleotides are TGTGCCAGCAGCTTGGCACCAGGGGCCCTGAACACTGAAGCTTTCTTT. The encoded protein is CASSLAPGALNTEAFF. The V gene is TRBV5-5, the J gene TRBJ1-1; D might be TRBD1 (6 bases). V was clipped by 0 bases and J by 0 bases, with 12 bases between them. From germline, CDR1 is SGHKS and CDR2 YYEKEE (reference sequence). The CDR3 has 16 residues.

The chain has TRBV5-1 and TRBJ2-3; unclear D gene. Trimming cost V 1 base and J 5 bases, with 11 bases left between them. CDR1 is SGHRS and CDR2 is YFSETQ in the germline V gene. The CDR3 runs 14 residues. The CDR3 DNA is TGCGCCAGCAGCTTGTTACCGGGTCAAGATACGCAGTATTTT. Translated: CASSLLPGQDTQYF.

The chain joins TRBV6-5 to TRBJ1-3; perhaps TRBD1 as D (5 bases). The CDR3 has 12 amino acids. With 2 bases removed from V and 14 bases from J, the gap between germline ends came to 13 bases. CDR1 MNHEY and CDR2 SVGAGI come from the germline V gene. The CDR3 here is CASSYGAGVVYF. The CDR3 DNA is TGTGCCAGCAGTTACGGGGCAGGCGTAGTATATTTT.

The CDR3 bases are TGTGCCAGCAGCGTACAGAATAATTCACCCCTCCACTTT. Amino acids: CASSVQNNSPLHF. The gene calls are TRBV9 and TRBJ1-6, with D unclear. Germline CDR1 SGDLS, CDR2 YYNGEE. The germline V and J ends were trimmed by 1 base and 5 bases, with 4 bases remaining between them. CDR3 length: 13 amino acids. The full variable domain, with the rest looked up from reference TRBV9 and TRBJ1-6, is DSGVTQTPKHLITATGQRVTLRCSPRSGDLSVYWYQQSLDQGLQFLIQYYNGEERAKGNILERFSAQQFPDLHSELNLSSLELGDSALYFCASSVQNNSPLHFGNGTRLTVT.

The J gene is TRBJ2-1, the V gene TRBV5-4, with TRBD1 as a possible D gene (6 bases). CDR1 is SGHNT and CDR2 is YYREEE in the germline V gene (reference sequence). V lost 4 bases, J lost 3 bases, and 17 bases lay in between. This CDR3 is built from 16 residues. CDR3 loop: CASSRKTGSNYNEQFF. The CDR3 region has the DNA TGTGCCAGCAGCCGAAAGACAGGATCTAACTACAATGAGCAGTTCTTC.

V is TRBV2 and J is TRBJ2-1, with 9 positions matching TRBD2. Losses at the gene ends were 2 bases for V and 6 bases for J; bases not matched to a gene: 5. CDR1 SNHLY and CDR2 FYNNEI come from the germline V gene. This CDR3 region has 15 residues. CDR3 nucleotides: TGTGCCAGCAGTGAAATGCGGGGGGGCCTCAATGAGCAGTTCTTC. Protein: CASSEMRGGLNEQFF.

The chain is built from TRBV29-1 and TRBJ1-2; 9 positions agree with TRBD1. V was clipped by 6 bases and J by 13 bases; unmatched bases: 15. The CDR3 consists of 13 residues. Germline-derived CDR1 and CDR2 are SQVTM and ANQGSEA. The CDR3 sequence is CSVTTPDRGGCTF. The CDR3 DNA reads TGCAGCGTCACAACGCCGGACAGGGGAGGATGCACCTTC.

The chain uses TRBV2 and TRBJ1-2, with D perhaps matching TRBD1 (5 bases). The ends were cut back, 4 bases at V and 6 bases at J, with 6 bases in the middle. Germline values: CDR1 SNHLY, CDR2 FYNNEI. CDR3 length equals 11 residues. CDR3 nucleotide sequence: TGTGCCAGCAGTGTCAGGGATGGCTACACCTTC. Translated: CASSVRDGYTF.

This chain connects TRBV6-1 to TRBJ1-1; 10 nucleotides agree with TRBD1. CDR1 and CDR2 (germline): MNHNS, SASEGT. The CDR3 is 13 residues long. Trimming removed 2 bases from V and 11 bases from J; junction bases left unmatched: 5. CDR3 DNA sequence: TGTGCCAGCAGTGAAATTGGGGGACAGGGGGCTTTCTTT. This sequence encodes CASSEIGGQGAFF.

The J gene is TRBJ2-7, the V gene TRBV5-4; TRBD1 aligns across 9 bases. J gave up 6 bases and V 4 bases, and 5 bases lay outside the gene matches. Germline CDR1 reads SGHNT; CDR2 reads YYREEE (reference sequence). This CDR3 region has 13 residues. The CDR3 coding sequence is TGTGCCAGCAGCAACAACAGGGGGCTCGAGCAGTACGTC. Translated: CASSNNRGLEQYV.

This rearrangement joins TRBV10-3 to TRBJ1-5, with 9 bases identical to TRBD1. CDR3 length equals 15 residues. V was clipped by 6 bases and J by 4 bases; unmatched bases: 7. CDR1 and CDR2 from the germline V gene are ENHRY and SYGVKD. This CDR3 reads CAIREGQGGNQPQHF. As DNA, the CDR3 is TGTGCCATCAGGGAGGGACAGGGCGGGAATCAGCCCCAGCATTTT.

This clone was observed a single time. V and J are TRBV10-1 and TRBJ2-3; 7 bases agree with TRBD1. The CDR3 is made up of 17 amino acids. Germline-derived CDR1 and CDR2 are WNHNN and SYGVQD (reference sequence). V gave up 4 bases and J gave up 0 bases; unmatched junction bases: 10. CDR3 sequence (DNA): TGCGCCAGCAGTGGGGACCAGGGGGAATCTAGCACAGATACGCAGTATTTT. It is translated as CASSGDQGESSTDTQYF.

The CDR3 DNA reads as TGTGCCAGCAGCGTGAGGGGACAGGCCTGGGGTGGCTACACCTTC. Translated, it gives CASSVRGQAWGGYTF. The chain has TRBV9 and TRBJ1-2, with 8 bases that match TRBD1. Germline values: CDR1 SGDLS, CDR2 YYNGEE. The length of the CDR3 is 15 residues. Trimming at V came to 2 bases and at J to 7 bases, leaving 10 bases not matched to a gene.

This clone was observed a handful of times. V gene TRBV6-6 combines with J gene TRBJ1-3, with no clear D. V lost 5 bases to trimming and J lost 3 bases, with 17 bases between them. The CDR3 has 16 residues. Germline V CDR1 and CDR2: MNHNY, SVGAGI (reference sequence). For the CDR3, the DNA is TGTGCCAGCAGTCCCCCAGGAAACATTGGTGGAAACACCATATATTTT. This sequence encodes CASSPPGNIGGNTIYF.

V usage is TRBV5-4 and J usage is TRBJ1-3; 7 bases map to TRBD1. The CDR3 has 16 residues. CDR1 is SGHNT and CDR2 is YYREEE in the germline V gene (reference sequence). V lost 3 bases and J lost 1; bases outside the gene matches: 7. The CDR3: CASSYGTATSGNTIYF. The CDR3 region has the DNA TGTGCCAGCAGCTACGGGACAGCAACTTCTGGAAACACCATATATTTT.